The 18 T cell receptor beta chains below were found in one sample sequenced in a study of blood T cell repertoires in COVID-19. Measured with immunoSEQ multiplex PCR; TCRdb has only the in-frame clones, and not every one. The sample has hundreds of thousands of clones; approximately 85% are singletons. Sequencing used peripheral blood. The receptors come from a man aged 45-65 years with active or convalescent COVID-19.

In DNA, the CDR3 is TGTGCCAGTTCGCGGAAGACGCCATCCTACGAGCAGTACTTC. Its translation is CASSRKTPSYEQYF. V gene TRBV19 combines with J gene TRBJ2-7, with D uncertain. The CDR3 extends over 14 amino acids. V dropped 8 bases and J dropped 1 base, with 15 bases sitting between them. Germline CDR1 LNHDA, CDR2 SQIVND (reference sequence).

The chain combines TRBV29-1 with TRBJ2-3; 13 bases are shared with TRBD2. CDR3 size: 17 residues. J was trimmed by 2 bases and V by 3 bases; bases with no gene match: 8. CDR1 and CDR2 (germline): SQVTM, ANQGSEA. The CDR3 sequence is CSVEAPLAGGITDTQYF. For the CDR3, the DNA is TGCAGCGTTGAGGCCCCACTAGCGGGAGGGATCACAGATACGCAGTATTTT.

The chain combines TRBV12-3 or TRBV12-4 with TRBJ2-7; D is perhaps TRBD1 (6 bases). With 1 base removed from V and 9 bases from J, the gap between germline ends came to 13 bases. The CDR3 loop spans 13 amino acids. CDR3 sequence: CASSLGRGTPQYF. As DNA, the CDR3 is TGTGCCAGCAGTTTAGGCAGGGGAACCCCGCAGTACTTC.

The DNA of the CDR3 is TGTGCCAGCAGTGTCAGGGGGGACTATGGCTACACCTTC. Protein: CASSVRGDYGYTF. The chain uses TRBV25-1 and TRBJ1-2; 7 positions agree with TRBD1. Trimming removed 4 bases from V and 3 bases from J; junction bases left unmatched: 2. In germline, CDR1 is MGHDK, CDR2 SYGVNS. There are 13 residues in the CDR3.

Of note for this clone: An end of the junction does not agree with germline; a read error may underlie this. The chain links TRBV7-8 to TRBJ2-5; possible D gene TRBD1, 6 bases. CDR3 length equals 16 residues. The germline V gene encodes CDR1 SGHVS and CDR2 FQNEAQ. As DNA, the CDR3 is TGTGCCAGCAGCCTAGCATTACAGGGACGGACAGAGACCCAGTACTTC. It codes for CASSLALQGRTETQYF.

A single count supports this clone. The chain is built from TRBV9 and TRBJ2-1, with D possibly matching TRBD2 (5 bases). CDR1 and CDR2 (germline): SGDLS, YYNGEE. The CDR3 is 18 residues long. V was pared by 4 bases and J by 4 bases, with 24 bases between. This chain's CDR3 is CASSPGSPGRRRYNEQFF. DNA for the CDR3: TGTGCCAGCAGCCCGGGGAGCCCTGGTAGAAGGCGGTACAATGAGCAGTTCTTC.

The genes are TRBV7-9 and TRBJ1-1; no clear D gene. The V gene lost 2 bases and the J gene lost 1 base, with 5 bases spanning the gap. The CDR3 is made up of 13 amino acids. The germline CDR1 and CDR2 sequences are SEHNR and FQNEAQ (reference sequence). Here the CDR3 reads CASSLLANTEAFF. CDR3 DNA sequence: TGTGCCAGCAGCTTATTAGCGAACACTGAAGCTTTCTTT.

The chain joins TRBV15 to TRBJ2-7, with D perhaps TRBD2 (5 bases). CDR3 length: 17 residues. In germline, CDR1 is LNHNV, CDR2 YYDKDF (reference sequence). Trimming removed 3 bases from V and 4 bases from J, with 22 bases in between. The CDR3 sequence is CATSRGGFGPGRYEQYF. Here the CDR3 DNA reads TGTGCCACCAGCAGGGGTGGGTTTGGGCCGGGAAGGTACGAGCAGTACTTC.

The V call is TRBV7-2, the J call TRBJ2-1; D not resolved. The V end was cut by 5 bases, the J end by 0 bases, with 11 bases between. CDR1 and CDR2 from the germline V gene are SGHTA and FQGNSA. The CDR3 is 15 amino acids. CDR3 DNA: TGTGCCAGCAGCGTCGAGCGCGTCTCCTACAATGAGCAGTTCTTC. It yields the protein CASSVERVSYNEQFF.

The rearrangement links TRBV7-3 to TRBJ2-1, with 11 bases that match TRBD2. In germline, CDR1 is SGHTA, CDR2 FQGTGA. With 5 bases clipped from V and 8 bases from J, the junction kept 2 bases outside the gene matches. The CDR3 contains 13 residues. In DNA form, the CDR3 reads TGTGCCAGCAGCCGTAGCGGGAGGGATGAGCAGTTCTTC. Translation: CASSRSGRDEQFF.

The chain is built from TRBV27 and TRBJ1-6; D call uncertain. The CDR3 sequence is 15 residues long. The V end was cut by 4 bases, the J end by 13 bases, with 20 bases between. The V gene's germline CDR1 is MNHEY and CDR2 SMNVEV (reference sequence). The CDR3: CASSSPSAGSSPLHF. CDR3 bases: TGTGCCAGCAGTTCCCCCTCCGCGGGTAGTTCGCCCCTCCACTTT.

CDR3 sequence reads: CASSPAEGYEQYF. CDR3 sequence (DNA): TGTGCCAGTAGCCCAGCGGAGGGCTACGAGCAGTACTTC. The chain uses TRBV19 and TRBJ2-7; tentative D call: TRBD2 (6 bases). Germline V gene lookup returns CDR1 LNHDA and CDR2 SQIVND (reference sequence). The ends were cut back, 6 bases at V and 3 bases at J, with 12 bases in the middle. The length of the CDR3 is 13 residues.

The rearrangement uses TRBV2 and TRBJ2-5, with 11 bases fitting TRBD2. Germline lookup yields CDR1 SNHLY and CDR2 FYNNEI. The trim removed 2 bases at V and 4 bases at J, leaving 6 bases unmatched. The CDR3 extends over 16 amino acids. The DNA of the CDR3 is TGTGCCAGCAGTGAAAGGGTAGCGGGAGGGGGAGAGACCCAGTACTTC. Its translation: CASSERVAGGGETQYF.

The chain has TRBV4-1 and TRBJ1-4; 7 nucleotides line up with TRBD1. The CDR3 has 15 amino acids. Germline trimming cut 4 bases from V and 8 bases from J; bases unmatched to any gene: 10. CDR1 is MGHRA and CDR2 is YSYEKL in the germline V gene. DNA of the CDR3: TGCGCCAGCAGCCCTACAGGGGCCAATCGGGAAAAACTGTTTTTT. Translated, it gives CASSPTGANREKLFF.

This clone was detected once. The chain combines TRBV5-6 with TRBJ2-7, with TRBD1 identical over 8 bases. In germline, CDR1 is SGHDT, CDR2 YYEEEE. This CDR3 comprises 15 residues. Trimming took 5 bases from V and 6 from J; bases not matched to a gene: 13. The CDR3 sequence is CASSSQGTGEVEQYF. DNA for the CDR3: TGTGCCAGCAGTTCCCAAGGGACAGGAGAGGTCGAGCAGTACTTC.

The chain uses TRBV18 and TRBJ2-2; 7 positions match TRBD1. Losses at the gene ends were 4 bases for V and 3 bases for J; bases not matched to a gene: 5. CDR1 is KGHSH and CDR2 is LQKENI in the germline V gene. The CDR3 consists of 15 residues. The CDR3 DNA sequence: TGTGCCAGCTCACAGCGGACAGGCGACACCGGGGAGCTGTTTTTT. Translation gives CASSQRTGDTGELFF.

This clone was seen only once. The chain is built from TRBV15 and TRBJ1-4, with 7 bases that match TRBD1. This CDR3 has 15 amino acids. Trimming cost V 0 bases and J 11 bases; bases outside gene matches: 9. The germline gives CDR1 LNHNV, CDR2 YYDKDF (reference sequence). CDR3 nucleotide sequence: TGTGCCACCAGCAGAGATTCCCAGGGGGTGGCGAAACTGTTTTTT. Amino acid sequence: CATSRDSQGVAKLFF.

The V and J genes are TRBV3-1 (or the pseudogene TRBV3-2) and TRBJ2-2; D gene ambiguous. V lost 8 bases and J 3 bases, leaving 4 bases between the germline ends. The CDR3 spans 11 residues. Germline V lookup: CDR1 LGHDT, CDR2 YNNKEL (reference sequence). The CDR3 region is CASHHTGELFF. In DNA, the CDR3 is TGTGCCAGCCATCACACCGGGGAGCTGTTTTTT.